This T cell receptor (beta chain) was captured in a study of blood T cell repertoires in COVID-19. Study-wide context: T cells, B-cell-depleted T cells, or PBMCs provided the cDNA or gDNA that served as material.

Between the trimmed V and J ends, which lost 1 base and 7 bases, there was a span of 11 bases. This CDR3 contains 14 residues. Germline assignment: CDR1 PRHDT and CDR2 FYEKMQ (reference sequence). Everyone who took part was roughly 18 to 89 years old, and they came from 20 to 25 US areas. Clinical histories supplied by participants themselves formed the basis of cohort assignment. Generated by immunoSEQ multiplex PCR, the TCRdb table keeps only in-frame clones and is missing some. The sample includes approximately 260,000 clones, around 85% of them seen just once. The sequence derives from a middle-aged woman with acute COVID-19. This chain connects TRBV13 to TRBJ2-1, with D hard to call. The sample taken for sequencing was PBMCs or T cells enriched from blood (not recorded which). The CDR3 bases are TGTGCCAGCAGCTTAGAAGTTTCCGGGAATGAGCAGTTCTTC. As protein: CASSLEVSGNEQFF.